The clone carrying this T cell receptor (beta chain) was seen at least ten times. Its specificity is unknown. The data were obtained in a study of T-cell reconstitution after alpha-beta-depleted transplantation in children. Unique molecular identifiers were built into the TCRbeta library. TCRdb used MiXCR to reprocess the PCR reads, holding one entry per CDR3 protein. The sample carries 550,000 to 800,000 distinct CDR3 sequences, roughly 14% recorded once. The study, taken as a whole, reports: After transplant, at about two months, alpha-beta T cells were reportedly derived from several hundred expanded graft clones.

Germline loops: CDR1 SQVTM, CDR2 ANQGSEA. The CDR3 runs to 13 residues. V was cut by 4 bases and J by 9 bases, with 13 bases left in between. This rearrangement joins TRBV29-1 to TRBJ1-6; maybe TRBD1 (6 bases). The sample here was PBMCs, taken before TCRalphabeta/CD19-depleted stem cell transplant. This TCR was recovered from a girl aged 2-15 years with congenital amegakaryocytic thrombocytopenia, due to receive a stem cell transplant. The CDR3 reads CSVGGGRGSPLHF. CDR3 sequence (DNA): TGCAGCGTTGGAGGGGGAAGAGGTTCACCCCTCCACTTT. Drawing the rest from reference TRBV29-1 and TRBJ1-6, the complete variable domain is SAVISQKPSRDICQRGTSLTIQCQVDSQVTMMFWYRQQPGQSLTLIATANQGSEATYESGFVIDKFPISRPNLTFSTLTVSNMSPEDSSIYLCSVGGGRGSPLHFGNGTRLTVT.